The rows below give T cell receptor beta chains drawn from one sample of a study of metastatic and nonmetastatic thyroid tumors. With MiXCR, TCRdb reprocessed the PCR reads. The table records about 13,000 clones, about 22% of them present only once. Material for sequencing was blood. The source is a male donor with papillary thyroid cancer or a benign thyroid nodule (not recorded which). Some clones in this sample may be carry-over from other donors' samples. The CDR3 runs from the conserved cysteine through the conserved F or W. Fields, in order: CDR3 DNA, CDR3 protein, clone size, V gene, J gene, D gene. D genes are given only for firm matches. The size of a clone is reported for some rows only, either as once, few or many, or as a class for expanded clones.

DNA: TGTGCCTGGAGTGTACAGGGGGGCCAGCCCCAGCATTTT
CDR3: CAWSVQGGQPQHF
size: few
V: TRBV30
J: TRBJ1-5
D: TRBD1

DNA: TGTGCCAGTAGTATTCGGACAGGGGGTAAAGAGGGCACTGAAGCTTTCTTT
CDR3: CASSIRTGGKEGTEAFF
size: .
V: TRBV19
J: TRBJ1-1
D: TRBD1

DNA: TGTGCCAGCAGTCCGGGGGTGCGGCCCTACGAGCAGTACTTC
CDR3: CASSPGVRPYEQYF
size: medium-sized
V: TRBV27
J: TRBJ2-7
D: .

DNA: TGTGCCAGCAGGTACACCGGGACAGGATATTCACCCCTCCACTTT
CDR3: CASRYTGTGYSPLHF
size: few
V: TRBV12-3/TRBV12-4
J: TRBJ1-6
D: TRBD1

DNA: TGTGCCAGCAGCGATGGACAGGAGAATTCACCCCTCCACTTT
CDR3: CASSDGQENSPLHF
size: .
V: TRBV6-4
J: TRBJ1-6
D: TRBD1

DNA: TGTGCCCCTTCCCACAAGGAAACCCACAACACTGAAGCTTTCTTT
CDR3: CAPSHKETHNTEAFF
size: many
V: TRBV28
J: TRBJ1-1
D: .

DNA: TGCAGTGCTAGAGATGTTGGACAGGGAAACACCGGGGAGCTGTTTTTT
CDR3: CSARDVGQGNTGELFF
size: .
V: TRBV20-1
J: TRBJ2-2
D: TRBD1

DNA: TGTGCCAGCAGGGTTTATGCAACTAATGAAAAACTGTTTTTT
CDR3: CASRVYATNEKLFF
size: few
V: TRBV6-1
J: TRBJ1-4
D: .

DNA: TGCAGTGCTGCTGCCCGACTAGCGGGAGGCAATGAGCAGTTCTTC
CDR3: CSAAARLAGGNEQFF
size: .
V: TRBV20-1
J: TRBJ2-1
D: TRBD2

DNA: TGTGCCAGCAGTCCCAGGGATGATATTAATCAGCCCCAGCATTTT
CDR3: CASSPRDDINQPQHF
size: many
V: TRBV28
J: TRBJ1-5
D: .

DNA: TGTGCCAGCAGTGGGGGAGCTAGCACAGATACGCAGTATTTT
CDR3: CASSGGASTDTQYF
size: few
V: TRBV6-2/TRBV6-3
J: TRBJ2-3
D: .

DNA: TGTGCCAGCAGTGACTCAGGGGGCGGCGAGACCCAGTACTTC
CDR3: CASSDSGGGETQYF
size: .
V: TRBV2
J: TRBJ2-5
D: TRBD1

DNA: TGCAGTGCTAGGGCCACAGGGGACGCGTCACCCCTCCACTTT
CDR3: CSARATGDASPLHF
size: medium-sized
V: TRBV20-1
J: TRBJ1-6
D: TRBD1

DNA: TGTGCCAGCAGTTGGGGCCGTGGGGCCAACGGCCTGACTTTC
CDR3: CASSWGRGANGLTF
size: .
V: TRBV6-5
J: TRBJ2-6
D: .

DNA: TGTGCCAGCAGCGTGGACAGAGCGAACACTGAAGCTTTCTTT
CDR3: CASSVDRANTEAFF
size: once
V: TRBV11-1
J: TRBJ1-1
D: .

DNA: TGTGCCAGCAGTCCCTCTCGCAATGAGCAGTTCTTC
CDR3: CASSPSRNEQFF
size: few
V: TRBV27
J: TRBJ2-1
D: .

DNA: TGTGCCAGCACTCCACCAACTAGCGGCTTCCGCACAGATACGCAGTATTTT
CDR3: CASTPPTSGFRTDTQYF
size: few
V: TRBV6-2/TRBV6-3
J: TRBJ2-3
D: TRBD2

DNA: TGTGCCAGCAGTGGCGGGAGCACAGATACGCAGTATTTT
CDR3: CASSGGSTDTQYF
size: .
V: TRBV6-4
J: TRBJ2-3
D: .

DNA: TGTGCCAGCAGTTACACCCCCTCCGGCGGGGAGCTGTTTTTT
CDR3: CASSYTPSGGELFF
size: many
V: TRBV6-5
J: TRBJ2-2
D: .

DNA: TGTGCCTGGAGTAGACACCCCTACGAGCAGTACTTC
CDR3: CAWSRHPYEQYF
size: .
V: TRBV30
J: TRBJ2-7
D: .

DNA: TGTGCCAGCAGCTTAAACAGGCGGGTATCACCCCTCCACTTT
CDR3: CASSLNRRVSPLHF
size: .
V: TRBV27
J: TRBJ1-6
D: .

DNA: TGTGCCACCGCCCGATCCTCTGGAAACACCATATATTTT
CDR3: CATARSSGNTIYF
size: .
V: TRBV6-1
J: TRBJ1-3
D: .

DNA: TGTGCCACCAGCGTACAGGGCACGAACACCGGGGAGCTGTTTTTT
CDR3: CATSVQGTNTGELFF
size: few
V: TRBV15
J: TRBJ2-2
D: .

DNA: TGTGCCAGCAGCTTGGGACAGGGGACCTACGAGCAGTACTTC
CDR3: CASSLGQGTYEQYF
size: many
V: TRBV7-6
J: TRBJ2-7
D: TRBD1

DNA: TGTGCCAGCAGTCCTGGGGCCTGGGGAGGAAACACCATATATTTT
CDR3: CASSPGAWGGNTIYF
size: .
V: TRBV6-1
J: TRBJ1-3
D: .

DNA: TGTGCCAGCAGTTTTATGGGGGCGGGCGGGGAGCTGTTTTTT
CDR3: CASSFMGAGGELFF
size: few
V: TRBV28
J: TRBJ2-2
D: .

DNA: TGTGCCAGCAAAAACAGGGAGGACTACGAGCAGTACTTC
CDR3: CASKNREDYEQYF
size: .
V: TRBV12-3/TRBV12-4
J: TRBJ2-7
D: .

DNA: TGTGCCAGCTGCCCCGGGGGCGACTCCTACAATGAGCAGTTCTTC
CDR3: CASCPGGDSYNEQFF
size: medium-sized
V: TRBV6-1
J: TRBJ2-1
D: .

DNA: TGCAGTGTGGCCCACCCAGGGGGCCCAGAAGAGACCCAGTACTTC
CDR3: CSVAHPGGPEETQYF
size: many
V: TRBV20-1
J: TRBJ2-5
D: TRBD1

DNA: TGCGCCAGCAGCGCGCAGTCCTCTGGAAACACCATATATTTT
CDR3: CASSAQSSGNTIYF
size: few
V: TRBV5-1
J: TRBJ1-3
D: .

DNA: TGTGCCAGTAGTCCCGGGACAGGGGGCTCACATACCCCCGGGGAGCTGTTTTTT
CDR3: CASSPGTGGSHTPGELFF
size: many
V: TRBV19
J: TRBJ2-2
D: TRBD1

DNA: TGCGCCAGCAGCCAACCGAATCAGCCCCAGCATTTT
CDR3: CASSQPNQPQHF
size: .
V: TRBV4-1
J: TRBJ1-5
D: .

DNA: TGTGGCAGTAGCCCGACTAGCGGGGGGGGGAATGAGCAGTTCTTC
CDR3: CGSSPTSGGGNEQFF
size: once
V: TRBV19
J: TRBJ2-1
D: TRBD2

DNA: TGTGCCAGCACTCATCGAGGAGTTAGCAATCAGCCCCAGCATTTT
CDR3: CASTHRGVSNQPQHF
size: few
V: TRBV28
J: TRBJ1-5
D: .

DNA: TGTGCCAGCAGCTTACATAAGGGAGGCCGGACTAACTATGGCTACACCTTC
CDR3: CASSLHKGGRTNYGYTF
size: many
V: TRBV7-9
J: TRBJ1-2
D: .

DNA: TGCGCCAGCAGCTTGTGGCAGGGGCACAACGAGCAGTACTTC
CDR3: CASSLWQGHNEQYF
size: .
V: TRBV5-1
J: TRBJ2-7
D: .

DNA: TGTGCCAGCACCAAGATCCTGGTCGGGTCCGGAGGGGAGAATGAGCAGTTCTTC
CDR3: CASTKILVGSGGENEQFF
size: .
V: TRBV6-2/TRBV6-3
J: TRBJ2-1
D: .

DNA: TGTGCCAGCAGCTATCCAGGGGAAGAGACCCAGTACTTC
CDR3: CASSYPGEETQYF
size: .
V: TRBV11-2
J: TRBJ2-5
D: .

DNA: TGTGCCAGCAGTGAAGCGGAGACAGGGCCTTACAATGAGCAGTTCTTC
CDR3: CASSEAETGPYNEQFF
size: .
V: TRBV2
J: TRBJ2-1
D: TRBD1

DNA: TGTGCCATCAGTGAGTCTGGACAGGGTAACCGCTACGAGCAGTACTTC
CDR3: CAISESGQGNRYEQYF
size: few
V: TRBV10-3
J: TRBJ2-7
D: TRBD1

DNA: TGTGCCAGCAGTGCCTCCAGGGTTCATCAGTTCTTC
CDR3: CASSASRVHQFF
size: .
V: TRBV6-1
J: TRBJ2-1
D: .

DNA: TGTGCCAGCAGTTGGGACAGGGATTTAGGGGAGCTGTTTTTT
CDR3: CASSWDRDLGELFF
size: .
V: TRBV28
J: TRBJ2-2
D: TRBD1

DNA: TGTGCCAGCAGCGTAGCTGTTCTAGCGGCAAACACAGATACGCAGTATTTT
CDR3: CASSVAVLAANTDTQYF
size: .
V: TRBV9
J: TRBJ2-3
D: TRBD2

DNA: TGTGCCAGCAGCTTAGGGCAAGGGGACACCGGGGAGCTGTTTTTT
CDR3: CASSLGQGDTGELFF
size: .
V: TRBV7-2
J: TRBJ2-2
D: .

DNA: TGTGCCAGCAGTTTCGGGGCAGGGGAACAGCCCCAGCATTTT
CDR3: CASSFGAGEQPQHF
size: few
V: TRBV12-3/TRBV12-4
J: TRBJ1-5
D: .

DNA: TGTGCCAGTAGTAGGCTAGCGACAGATACGCAGTATTTT
CDR3: CASSRLATDTQYF
size: few
V: TRBV19
J: TRBJ2-3
D: .

DNA: TGTGCCAGCAGCTTAACCGTGGCGGCCTACGAGCAGTACTTC
CDR3: CASSLTVAAYEQYF
size: .
V: TRBV7-9
J: TRBJ2-7
D: .

DNA: TGTGCCAGCAGCTCGGAGCATAATGAAAAACTGTTTTTT
CDR3: CASSSEHNEKLFF
size: many
V: TRBV5-4
J: TRBJ1-4
D: .

DNA: TGTGCCAGCAGTGACGGAGCGGGAGAGTACAATGAGCAGTTCTTC
CDR3: CASSDGAGEYNEQFF
size: many
V: TRBV6-1
J: TRBJ2-1
D: TRBD2

DNA: TGTGCCAGCAGTGACGGAGGTAAGGACACTGAAGCTTTCTTT
CDR3: CASSDGGKDTEAFF
size: .
V: TRBV25-1
J: TRBJ1-1
D: .

DNA: TGTGCCTCCTCTGTGCTAGATAGCACCGGGGAGCTGTTTTTT
CDR3: CASSVLDSTGELFF
size: .
V: TRBV2
J: TRBJ2-2
D: .

DNA: TGTGCCAACGGGGCCAGGGGCGATAGCAATCAGCCCCAGCATTTT
CDR3: CANGARGDSNQPQHF
size: few
V: TRBV2
J: TRBJ1-5
D: .

DNA: TGTGCCAGCAGTATAACAACCCGGGACGAGCAGTACTTC
CDR3: CASSITTRDEQYF
size: .
V: TRBV6-1
J: TRBJ2-7
D: .

DNA: TGCAGTGCTAGGGTAGCGGGAGGCGCCTACGAGCAGTACTTC
CDR3: CSARVAGGAYEQYF
size: .
V: TRBV20-1
J: TRBJ2-7
D: TRBD2